The 27 T cell receptor beta chains below were found in one sample sequenced in a study of T cells after yellow fever vaccination. TCRdb used MiXCR to reprocess the 5' RACE reads, holding one entry per CDR3 protein. Of 300,000 to 350,000 distinct CDR3 sequences listed, roughly 7.5% are singletons. The sample in question was PBMCs, obtained approximately 47 days after the first yellow fever vaccination. These receptors were taken from a man aged 18 to 30 who received the YFV17D yellow fever vaccine.

The table lists this clonotype with a few counts. The rearrangement joins TRBV19 to TRBJ2-1; D is tentatively TRBD1 or TRBD2 (5 bases each). This CDR3 has 15 residues. The ends were cut back, 5 bases at V and 3 bases at J, with 14 bases in the middle. Germline CDR1 reads LNHDA; CDR2 reads SQIVND (reference sequence). The CDR3 is CASSDRDGFYNEQFF. CDR3 nucleotide sequence: TGTGCCAGTAGTGATCGGGACGGATTCTACAATGAGCAGTTCTTC.

The V gene is TRBV20-1, the J gene TRBJ2-5; 9 bases align to TRBD1. Trimming took 0 bases from V and 5 from J; bases not matched to a gene: 4. The CDR3 is made up of 14 amino acids. Germline loops: CDR1 DFQATT, CDR2 SNEGSKA (reference sequence). Here the CDR3 reads CSARDQGTGETQYF. DNA of the CDR3: TGCAGTGCTAGAGATCAAGGGACAGGGGAGACCCAGTACTTC.

This clonotype was recorded a few times. The V and J genes are TRBV20-1 and TRBJ1-2; D perhaps matches TRBD1 (6 bases). Trimming left V 6 bases short and J 2 bases short, with 16 bases between. This CDR3 has 14 amino acids. The germline V gene encodes CDR1 DFQATT and CDR2 SNEGSKA (reference sequence). The CDR3 bases are TGCAGTGCCACACGCCCAGGGACAAACTATGGCTACACCTTC. It specifies CSATRPGTNYGYTF.

V gene TRBV9 combines with J gene TRBJ2-3; 9 bases are shared with TRBD2. The ends lost 4 bases at V and 5 bases at J; junction bases unmatched: 5. From germline, CDR1 is SGDLS and CDR2 YYNGEE. The CDR3 spans 14 residues. In DNA form, the CDR3 reads TGTGCCAGCAGCTCAGCGGGGGGCCGAGATACGCAGTATTTT. Protein sequence: CASSSAGGRDTQYF.

Only a few counts were recorded for this clonotype. DNA for the CDR3: TGCAGTGCCCGCCCGGGGTTTAGCACAGATACGCAGTATTTT. It encodes CSARPGFSTDTQYF. This chain joins TRBV20-1 and TRBJ2-3; D perhaps matches TRBD2 (5 bases). V shed 6 bases and J shed 0 bases, with 13 bases lying between them. From germline, CDR1 is DFQATT and CDR2 SNEGSKA (reference sequence). The CDR3 extends over 14 amino acids.

At least ten counts were recorded for this clonotype. The chain joins TRBV5-1 to TRBJ2-7, with D perhaps matching TRBD2 (5 bases). Germline V lookup: CDR1 SGHRS, CDR2 YFSETQ. There are 13 residues in the CDR3. V was trimmed by 4 bases and J by 0 bases, leaving 8 bases between them. This CDR3 is CASSMDFSYEQYV. CDR3 sequence (DNA): TGCGCCAGCAGCATGGACTTCTCCTACGAGCAGTACGTC.

This clonotype was recorded a few times. The J gene is TRBJ2-2, the V gene TRBV7-6, with TRBD2 matching 12 bases. The CDR3 totals 20 residues. The V segment lost 4 bases and the J segment 0 bases; nucleotides outside the gene matches: 12. Germline V lookup: CDR1 SGHVS, CDR2 FNYEAQ. CDR3 sequence reads: CASSSTKLLAGGPNTGELFF. The CDR3 DNA follows: TGTGCCAGCAGCTCGACCAAATTACTAGCGGGGGGCCCGAACACCGGGGAGCTGTTTTTT.

This clonotype was counted a few times. V and J are TRBV27 and TRBJ2-3, with TRBD1 matching over 10 bases. The CDR3 runs to 15 residues. In germline, CDR1 is MNHEY, CDR2 SMNVEV (reference sequence). The V gene end was trimmed by 5 bases and the J gene end by 2 bases; junction bases not matched to a gene: 4. This CDR3 is CASSLGQGLTDTQYF. CDR3 coding DNA: TGTGCCAGCAGTCTGGGACAGGGGCTCACAGATACGCAGTATTTT.

The chain links TRBV7-2 to TRBJ2-3, with TRBD2 matching 7 bases. CDR1 is SGHTA, CDR2 FQGNSA, per germline. Unmatched junction bases numbered 15, after V lost 7 bases and J lost 5 bases. This CDR3 is 16 amino acids long. CDR3 sequence reads: CASTPQSGAPRDTQYF. The CDR3 coding sequence is TGTGCCAGCACCCCCCAAAGCGGGGCCCCACGAGATACGCAGTATTTT.

This clonotype was counted between two and nine times. This chain uses TRBV7-9 with TRBJ2-1; a possible D gene is TRBD2 (5 bases). The germline V and J ends were trimmed by 7 bases and 5 bases, with 15 bases remaining between them. Per germline, CDR1 SEHNR and CDR2 FQNEAQ (reference sequence). The CDR3 is 14 amino acids. CDR3 sequence: CASNAIGVNNEQFF. DNA for the CDR3: TGTGCCAGCAATGCTATCGGGGTGAACAATGAGCAGTTCTTC.

The chain links TRBV12-3 or TRBV12-4 to TRBJ2-2; the match to TRBD2 covers 7 bases. V gave up 7 bases and J gave up 6 bases; unmatched junction bases: 8. The CDR3 consists of 14 residues. For the CDR3, the DNA is TGTGCCAGCATCCCCGGACTAGAGTCCGGGGAGCTGTTTTTT. It encodes CASIPGLESGELFF.

This clonotype was detected only a few times. The rearrangement joins TRBV4-1 to TRBJ1-5; TRBD1 aligns across 7 bases. Germline CDR1 MGHRA, CDR2 YSYEKL. This CDR3 is built from 17 residues. V was clipped by 0 bases and J by 6 bases; unmatched bases: 11. Here the CDR3 DNA reads TGCGCCAGCAGCCAAGATACCGCGACAGGGTTAGCTCAGCCCCAGCATTTT. It translates to CASSQDTATGLAQPQHF.

The chain carries TRBV20-1 and TRBJ2-5; TRBD1 aligns across 7 bases. V lost 4 bases, J lost 7 bases, and 15 bases stayed unmatched. Germline V gene data show CDR1 as DFQATT and CDR2 as SNEGSKA (reference sequence). The CDR3 runs 15 residues. The CDR3 loop is CSAIFAQGVWGTQYF. CDR3 DNA: TGCAGTGCTATATTCGCCCAGGGGGTTTGGGGGACCCAGTACTTC.

This chain joins TRBV5-5 and TRBJ2-7; TRBD1 is a possible D gene (5 bases). The CDR3 sequence is 15 residues long. Between the trimmed V and J ends, which lost 4 bases and 0 bases, there was a span of 14 bases. Germline values: CDR1 SGHKS, CDR2 YYEKEE (reference sequence). The CDR3 DNA reads TGTGCCAGCAGCCGACATTACGACAGCTCCTACGAGCAGTACTTC. Protein product: CASSRHYDSSYEQYF.

This clonotype was picked up a small number of times. The chain carries TRBV6-1 and TRBJ1-6; 7 positions match TRBD1. V lost 6 bases and J lost 2; bases outside the gene matches: 7. CDR1 is MNHNS and CDR2 is SASEGT in the germline V gene. This CDR3 is built from 16 residues. The DNA for the CDR3 is TGTGCCAGCAGGACTACAGGGGTTGCCTATAATTCACCCCTCCACTTT. Translated, it gives CASRTTGVAYNSPLHF.

This clonotype was picked up a small number of times. The chain carries TRBV7-2 and TRBJ1-4; D may be TRBD1 (5 bases). Germline loops: CDR1 SGHTA, CDR2 FQGNSA. The CDR3 totals 14 residues. V dropped 2 bases and J dropped 4 bases, with 8 bases sitting between them. CDR3 nucleotide sequence: TGTGCCAGCAGCTTATGGGGCCTTAATGAAAAACTGTTTTTT. Encoded protein: CASSLWGLNEKLFF.

There are many counts of this clonotype. The chain couples TRBV19 to TRBJ2-2; possible D gene TRBD1, 5 bases. This CDR3 has 14 amino acids. With 3 bases removed from V and 5 bases from J, the gap between germline ends came to 10 bases. Looked up from germline, CDR1 is LNHDA and CDR2 is SQIVND (reference sequence). CDR3 amino acids: CASSMQGRTGELFF. CDR3 nucleotides: TGTGCCAGTAGTATGCAGGGCAGAACCGGGGAGCTGTTTTTT.

V and J are TRBV7-2 and TRBJ1-6, with D possibly TRBD1 on 6 matching bases. Per germline, CDR1 SGHTA and CDR2 FQGNSA. Trimming removed 4 bases at V and 10 bases at J, with 14 bases between. CDR3 length: 14 residues. The CDR3 nucleotides are TGTGCCAGCAGCTCTGGAACAGGGAAATCACCCCTCCACTTT. It encodes CASSSGTGKSPLHF.

CDR3 loop: CASSYKDGNTIYF. CDR3 DNA: TGTGCCAGCAGCTACAAAGACGGAAACACCATATATTTT. The genes are TRBV7-6 and TRBJ1-3; no firm D call. There are 13 residues in the CDR3. The V gene's germline CDR1 is SGHVS and CDR2 FNYEAQ. Trimming removed 4 bases at V and 4 bases at J, with 8 bases between.

The chain combines TRBV19 with TRBJ2-1, with 7 bases lining up with TRBD1. This CDR3 contains 18 residues. CDR1 is LNHDA and CDR2 is SQIVND in the germline V gene (reference sequence). Germline trimming cut 7 bases from V and 3 bases from J; bases unmatched to any gene: 18. CDR3 DNA sequence: TGTGCCAGTACTCCGACCCTTACAGGGGTCTCTAACTACAATGAGCAGTTCTTC. Protein: CASTPTLTGVSNYNEQFF.

This clonotype was seen more than once but under ten times. The chain recombines TRBV7-6 with TRBJ1-1; D not certain. Trimming shortened V by 0 bases and J by 0 bases, and 8 bases separated the two germline ends. The CDR3 has 15 amino acids. Germline assignment: CDR1 SGHVS and CDR2 FNYEAQ. This CDR3 is CASSLAASLNTEAFF. The DNA of the CDR3 is TGTGCCAGCAGCTTAGCTGCCAGCCTGAACACTGAAGCTTTCTTT.

This clonotype has a handful of counts. The V gene is TRBV6-1, the J gene TRBJ2-7; TRBD1 matches 10 bases. The length of the CDR3 is 20 residues. V shed 5 bases, J shed 0 bases, and the junction held 19 bases outside the gene matches. CDR1 and CDR2 from the germline V gene are MNHNS and SASEGT. In nucleotides, the CDR3 is TGTGCCAGCAGTCAACTCTTCGGGACAGGGGATAACCCCCTCTCCTACGAGCAGTACGTC. Residues: CASSQLFGTGDNPLSYEQYV.

The chain recombines TRBV10-3 with TRBJ1-1, with D tentatively TRBD1 (6 bases). There are 14 residues in the CDR3. The ends were cut back, 0 bases at V and 5 bases at J, with 10 bases in the middle. Germline V gene data show CDR1 as ENHRY and CDR2 as SYGVKD. CDR3 sequence (DNA): TGTGCCATCAGTGAGTCGGGAGGGGGGACTGAAGCTTTCTTT. As protein: CAISESGGGTEAFF.

This chain connects TRBV12-3 or TRBV12-4 to TRBJ1-2, with 9 bases identical to TRBD1. This CDR3 is built from 13 residues. The ends lost 7 bases at V and 4 bases at J; junction bases unmatched: 4. CDR3 bases: TGTGCCAGCAACCCGGGACAGGGCTATGGCTACACCTTC. Translating it yields CASNPGQGYGYTF.

This chain joins TRBV12-3 or TRBV12-4 and TRBJ1-2; 10 bases map to TRBD1. V shed 6 bases, J shed 4 bases, and the junction held 5 bases outside the gene matches. The CDR3 has 14 residues. The DNA for the CDR3 is TGTGCCAGCAGGGGGACAGGGGAACTCTATGGCTACACCTTC. Its translation is CASRGTGELYGYTF.

This chain joins TRBV6-1 and TRBJ1-3; no clear D gene. With 3 bases removed from V and 0 bases from J, the gap between germline ends came to 6 bases. This CDR3 contains 14 residues. The germline CDR1 and CDR2 sequences are MNHNS and SASEGT. CDR3 sequence (DNA): TGTGCCAGCAGTGAGAGGTACTCTGGAAACACCATATATTTT. Its translation is CASSERYSGNTIYF.

This clonotype was picked up a small number of times. V usage is TRBV18 and J usage is TRBJ1-1; D not resolved. The V gene's germline CDR1 is KGHSH and CDR2 LQKENI. The CDR3 runs 12 residues. Trimming shortened V by 1 base and J by 10 bases, and 10 bases separated the two germline ends. The CDR3 reads CASSPRGGVAFF. CDR3 in DNA: TGTGCCAGCTCACCACGAGGCGGGGTAGCTTTCTTT. The variable domain in full, completed from reference TRBV18 and TRBJ1-1, reads NAGVMQNPRHLVRRRGQEARLRCSPMKGHSHVYWYRQLPEEGLKFMVYLQKENIIDESGMPKERFSAEFPKEGPSILRIQQVVRGDSAAYFCASSPRGGVAFFGQGTRLTVV.